This T cell receptor (beta chain) was identified in a study of OX40 agonist ivuxolimab in advanced cancers. Study overall: Intravenous ivuxolimab at 0.01 to 10 mg/kg was given to patients every 2 weeks. At 82.7% male, the cohort had a mean age of about 60 years, ranging from roughly 20 to 85. Overall study findings and caveats: In CD8+ T cells, expanded clones were on average more numerous than in CD4+.

Remarks on this clone: The antigen is not known.

The timepoints at which blood was sampled were baseline, cycle 4 day 1, and cycle 7 day 1. V shed 3 bases and J shed 0 bases, with 8 bases lying between them. Germline CDR1 is SGHAT and CDR2 is FQNNGV. The CDR3 is 14 residues long. Only in-frame clones appear in the TCRdb table, and some are missing; sequencing was by immunoSEQ multiplex PCR. The sample has 77,000 or so clones, 88% seen once. This specimen consisted of CD4+ or CD8+ T cells sorted from blood, obtained in a trial of the OX40 agonist ivuxolimab. This chain links TRBV11-2 with TRBJ2-5; D gene uncertain. This sequence was found in an adult with an advanced solid tumor such as melanoma, head and neck, liver or kidney cancer. This chain's CDR3 is CASSFGKYQETQYF. In DNA form, the CDR3 reads TGTGCCAGCAGCTTTGGCAAGTACCAAGAGACCCAGTACTTC.